The 8 T cell receptor beta chains given below trace back to one sample, sequenced in a study of identical twins. TCRdb ran MiXCR on the 5' RACE reads and lists one entry per CDR3 protein. The data show approximately 700,000 distinct CDR3 sequences, 15% to 20% seen once. The data were also submitted as part of a second study, on T cells expressing NK-cell markers.

The sample was PBMCs. These TCRs come from a young woman in good health.

This clonotype was detected a few times. The chain has TRBV20-1 and TRBJ1-1; D not certain. Germline V CDR1 and CDR2: DFQATT, SNEGSKA (reference sequence). V lost 0 bases, J lost 6 bases, and 11 bases lay in between. This CDR3 has 13 residues. The CDR3 sequence: CSARDEGTAEAFF. As DNA, the CDR3 is TGCAGTGCTAGAGATGAGGGAACCGCTGAAGCTTTCTTT.

The rearrangement links TRBV5-6 to TRBJ2-7; no clear D gene. CDR1 is SGHDT, CDR2 YYEEEE, per germline. V was cut by 4 bases and J by 6 bases, with 8 bases left in between. The CDR3 is 11 amino acids. The CDR3 loop is CASSQHGEQYF. CDR3 nucleotide sequence: TGTGCCAGCAGCCAACATGGCGAGCAGTACTTC.

The chain joins TRBV9 to TRBJ1-2; D is unclear. CDR1 is SGDLS, CDR2 YYNGEE, per germline. The V end was cut by 0 bases, the J end by 4 bases, with 10 bases between. CDR3 length: 14 residues. CDR3 nucleotide sequence: TGTGCCAGCAGCGTAGAACCGGGCCCCTATGGCTACACCTTC. Its protein product is CASSVEPGPYGYTF.

This clonotype was observed a few times. The CDR3 DNA is TGTGCCAGCAGTCCAGGGGACAGGGGGGCTAATGAAAAACTGTTTTTT. It yields the protein CASSPGDRGANEKLFF. This sequence joins TRBV12-3 or TRBV12-4 and TRBJ1-4, with 11 nucleotides matching TRBD1. Trimming cost V 5 bases and J 3 bases; bases outside gene matches: 5. This CDR3 spans 16 amino acids.

This clonotype was counted many times. V is TRBV12-3 or TRBV12-4 and J is TRBJ2-4; the D gene is possibly TRBD1 (6 bases). Between the trimmed V and J ends, which lost 6 bases and 1 base, there was a span of 13 bases. This CDR3 contains 15 residues. CDR3 protein: CASSLTGFAKNIQYF. The CDR3, as DNA: TGTGCCAGCAGCCTGACAGGTTTCGCCAAAAACATTCAGTACTTC.

In this sample, this clonotype turned up a few times. This chain joins TRBV7-2 and TRBJ2-7; 8 bases line up with TRBD1. The J segment lost 3 bases and the V segment lost 2 bases, leaving 6 bases of the junction unmatched. Germline CDR1 reads SGHTA; CDR2 reads FQGNSA. This CDR3 spans 15 amino acids. CDR3 loop: CASSLFAGGVYEQYF. The CDR3 DNA reads as TGTGCCAGCAGCTTATTCGCAGGGGGCGTCTACGAGCAGTACTTC.

This rearrangement joins TRBV27 to TRBJ2-7; TRBD1 agrees at 10 bases. The CDR3 is made up of 15 amino acids. Germline V gene sequence: CDR1 MNHEY, CDR2 SMNVEV (reference sequence). V was pared by 5 bases and J by 6 bases, with 10 bases of the junction left unmatched. The DNA for the CDR3 is TGTGCCAGCAGTCCTCGAGGGACAGGGGTGGGCGAGCAGTACTTC. It translates to CASSPRGTGVGEQYF.

This clonotype was observed a few times. The genes are TRBV20-1 and TRBJ2-5; 8 nucleotides align to TRBD1. V gave up 3 bases and J gave up 5 bases; unmatched junction bases: 11. Germline V gene sequence: CDR1 DFQATT, CDR2 SNEGSKA (reference sequence). This CDR3 has 15 residues. CDR3 sequence (DNA): TGCAGTGCTAGTGGGTCAGGGGGCAGGAGGGAGACCCAGTACTTC. This gives the protein CSASGSGGRRETQYF.